The sequence of this T cell receptor (beta chain) was determined in a study of cytotoxic CD8 clonotypes in ibrutinib-treated CLL. The protocol was immunoSEQ multiplex PCR, while the TCRdb copy is restricted to in-frame clones and leaves out a portion. This repertoire shows about 14,000 clones, 55% to 70% found once; its top ten account for roughly 41%. A note on this clone: The same CDR3 can be traced to other DNA sequences in this sample.

Looked up from germline, CDR1 is MGHRA and CDR2 is YSYEKL. The CDR3 consists of 14 residues. Trimming took off 0 bases at V and 6 bases at J, with 10 bases between the two ends. The V and J genes are TRBV4-1 and TRBJ2-3; D unclear. The clonotype originates from a human donor with chronic lymphocytic leukemia. Sequencing used PBMCs, obtained before ibrutinib treatment. DNA of the CDR3: TGCGCCAGCAGCCAAGATATAGGAGCGGATACGCAGTATTTT. It specifies CASSQDIGADTQYF.